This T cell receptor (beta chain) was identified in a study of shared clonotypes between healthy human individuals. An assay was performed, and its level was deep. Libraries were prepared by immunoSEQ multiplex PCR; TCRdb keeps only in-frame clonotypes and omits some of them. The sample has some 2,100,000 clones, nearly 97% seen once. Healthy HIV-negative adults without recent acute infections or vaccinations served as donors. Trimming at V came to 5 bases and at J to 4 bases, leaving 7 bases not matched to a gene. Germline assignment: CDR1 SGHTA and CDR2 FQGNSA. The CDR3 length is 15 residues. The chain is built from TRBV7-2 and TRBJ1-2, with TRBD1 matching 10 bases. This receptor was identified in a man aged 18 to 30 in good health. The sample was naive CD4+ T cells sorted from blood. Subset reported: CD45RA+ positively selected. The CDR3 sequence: CASSPRDRGSYGYTF. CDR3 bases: TGTGCCAGCAGCCCCCGGGACAGGGGTTCCTATGGCTACACCTTC.